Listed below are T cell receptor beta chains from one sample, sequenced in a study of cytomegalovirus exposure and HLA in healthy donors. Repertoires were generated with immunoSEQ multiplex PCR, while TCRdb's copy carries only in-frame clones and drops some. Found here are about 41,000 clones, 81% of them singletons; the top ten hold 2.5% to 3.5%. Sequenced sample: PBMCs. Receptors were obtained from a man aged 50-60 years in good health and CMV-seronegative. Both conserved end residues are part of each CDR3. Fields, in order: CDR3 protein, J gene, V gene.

CDR3aa: CASRQQGARSPLHF; j_gene: TRBJ1-6; v_gene: TRBV7-9
CDR3aa: CASSPQEGSYYGYTF; j_gene: TRBJ1-2; v_gene: TRBV18
CDR3aa: CASSLNGGTGKLFF; j_gene: TRBJ1-4; v_gene: TRBV5-5
CDR3aa: CASSLTSGSYEQYF; j_gene: TRBJ2-7; v_gene: TRBV19
CDR3aa: CASSVFYSGNTIYF; j_gene: TRBJ1-3; v_gene: TRBV9
CDR3aa: CASSWGGDDLAQF; j_gene: TRBJ1-3; v_gene: TRBV5-6
CDR3aa: CASTAGGRETQYF; j_gene: TRBJ2-5; v_gene: TRBV11-2
CDR3aa: CASSLGDTGGYNEQFF; j_gene: TRBJ2-1; v_gene: TRBV5-1
CDR3aa: CASSLHPELGYTF; j_gene: TRBJ1-2; v_gene: TRBV27
CDR3aa: CASSHARYSNQPQHF; j_gene: TRBJ1-5; v_gene: TRBV28
CDR3aa: CSVARDIHSGANVLTF; j_gene: TRBJ2-6; v_gene: TRBV29-1
CDR3aa: CASSQEPSRARDTQYF; j_gene: TRBJ2-3; v_gene: TRBV4-2
CDR3aa: CSSSPQGRIQETQYF; j_gene: TRBJ2-5; v_gene: TRBV7-9
CDR3aa: CASSLGTSGRLNYNEQFF; j_gene: TRBJ2-1; v_gene: TRBV5-6
CDR3aa: CASSPGTVIRSPLHF; j_gene: TRBJ1-6; v_gene: TRBV6-5
CDR3aa: CASSFRVGANVLTF; j_gene: TRBJ2-6; v_gene: TRBV5-4
CDR3aa: CASSLKGAETQYF; j_gene: TRBJ2-5; v_gene: TRBV5-4
CDR3aa: CSAGSGREGYEQYF; j_gene: TRBJ2-7; v_gene: TRBV29-1
CDR3aa: CASSSDGTGFSQETQYF; j_gene: TRBJ2-5; v_gene: TRBV11-1
CDR3aa: CASGRTSGSTDTQYF; j_gene: TRBJ2-3; v_gene: TRBV5-1
CDR3aa: CASSSDRVIRKLFF; j_gene: TRBJ1-4; v_gene: TRBV28
CDR3aa: CASRAPSGTYNEQFF; j_gene: TRBJ2-1; v_gene: TRBV10-2
CDR3aa: CASRSSGAYNEQFF; j_gene: TRBJ2-1; v_gene: TRBV27
CDR3aa: CASSTRDRHYGYTF; j_gene: TRBJ1-2; v_gene: TRBV19
CDR3aa: CASSLGTGVSGANVLTF; j_gene: TRBJ2-6; v_gene: TRBV5-6
CDR3aa: CASSSAGEETQYF; j_gene: TRBJ2-5; v_gene: TRBV6-5
CDR3aa: CASRPSGSSYNEQFF; j_gene: TRBJ2-1; v_gene: TRBV10-2
CDR3aa: CASQTGHGELFF; j_gene: TRBJ2-2; v_gene: TRBV7-9
CDR3aa: CASSLSWARGINEQFF; j_gene: TRBJ2-1; v_gene: TRBV4-1
CDR3aa: CASSPRLQGYYEQYF; j_gene: -; v_gene: TRBV2
CDR3aa: CASSVHQGNRTPLHF; j_gene: TRBJ1-6; v_gene: TRBV2
CDR3aa: CASSISAQGTGYTF; j_gene: TRBJ1-2; v_gene: TRBV19
CDR3aa: CASSQETSGNTDTQYF; j_gene: TRBJ2-3; v_gene: TRBV4-1
CDR3aa: CASILLPETQYF; j_gene: TRBJ2-5; v_gene: TRBV7-7
CDR3aa: CASSPTRLAGATDTQYF; j_gene: TRBJ2-3; v_gene: TRBV7-8
CDR3aa: CATSREDSYSYEQYF; j_gene: TRBJ2-7; v_gene: TRBV15
CDR3aa: CASSYGGTTDTQYF; j_gene: TRBJ2-3; v_gene: TRBV6-6
CDR3aa: CASSSSGNTGELFF; j_gene: TRBJ2-2; v_gene: TRBV7-3
CDR3aa: CASSIAGQETQYF; j_gene: TRBJ2-5; v_gene: TRBV7-9
CDR3aa: CASSSWTGLTEAFF; j_gene: TRBJ1-1; v_gene: TRBV27
CDR3aa: CASSLVVGSIYGYTF; j_gene: TRBJ1-2; v_gene: TRBV7-8
CDR3aa: CASSRDGLANNEQFF; j_gene: TRBJ2-1; v_gene: TRBV7-3
CDR3aa: CASTAGSPGSPLHF; j_gene: TRBJ1-6; v_gene: TRBV19
CDR3aa: CASSLQTGLNTEAFF; j_gene: TRBJ1-1; v_gene: TRBV5-1
CDR3aa: CASSNTGGNYGYTF; j_gene: TRBJ1-2; v_gene: TRBV7-2
CDR3aa: CASRAGGGNQPQHF; j_gene: TRBJ1-5; v_gene: TRBV6-6
CDR3aa: CASSTGVSYGYTF; j_gene: TRBJ1-2; v_gene: TRBV2